This entry is about one T cell receptor beta chain. This entry is derived from a study of CD8+CD57+ T cells in acquired aplastic anemia. This CDR3 contains 17 residues. The ends were cut back, 8 bases at V and 1 base at J, with 21 bases in the middle. CDR1 is ENHRY, CDR2 SYGVKD, per germline. Sequenced patients had shown CD8+CD57+ cell expansion by flow cytometry. The study sampled blood from patients who had received no therapy. TCR beta VDJ and CDR3 profiles were obtained from a genomic DNA template. TCRdb redid the calling of the reads with MiXCR, one entry per CDR3 protein. The sample shows around 200,000 distinct CDR3 sequences, less than 50% of them seen only once.

Sequenced: sorted CD4+, CD8+, or CD8+CD57+ T cells (not recorded which) from PBMCs. The V call is TRBV10-3, the J call TRBJ2-1, with no clear D. The sequence was obtained from a human donor with aplastic anemia. CDR3: CAIQDRSPGVSYNEQFF. The CDR3 DNA reads TGTGCCATCCAGGATCGCTCCCCCGGAGTTTCCTACAATGAGCAGTTCTTC.